The entry that follows covers one T cell receptor (beta chain) sequence. What it binds is unknown. A much bigger clone sits one base away, suggesting this may be a read error. The sample is drawn from a study of blood T cells in healthy people across ages. Then a second PCR, running about 7 to 11 cycles, was carried out with a sample-barcoded 5' primer and a J-beta primer mix. From the 5' RACE reads, TCRdb called clonotypes with MiXCR, one entry per CDR3 protein. The repertoire includes 1.4 million to 1.5 million distinct CDR3 sequences, approximately 40% of them detected once, and approximately 7.9% sits in the top ten. The CDR3 consists of 14 residues. CDR1 MNHEY and CDR2 SVGEGT come from the germline V gene. V shed 2 bases, J shed 2 bases, and the junction held 3 bases outside the gene matches. Study findings and constraints: Older age went with lower TCR beta diversity per million T cells, in a roughly linear way. The study found more naive CD4+ cells and higher diversity in long-lived than aged donors. Naive T cell percentage showed a strong correlation with the diversity of TCR beta.

This chain joins TRBV6-2 or TRBV6-3 and TRBJ2-7; 7 nucleotides agree with TRBD2. The sequence derives from a woman between 18 and 29 years old in good health. Sequenced: blood. CDR3 sequence reads: CASSYGGVAYEQYF. CDR3 DNA sequence: TGTGCCAGCAGTTACGGGGGGGTTGCCTACGAGCAGTACTTC.